What follows are 7 T cell receptor beta chains derived from one specimen sequenced in a study of vaccination and CD4 T cells after COVID-19. Sequencing of the DNA from cultured CD4+ T cells was carried out with the Oncomine TCR Beta short-read assay. TCRdb called the PCR reads again in MiXCR, with one record for every CDR3 protein. The table lists about 5,400 distinct CDR3 sequences, about 48% of them singletons. Specified treatment: roughly ten-day PBMC culture with coronavirus spike peptide pools or control peptides (ViraFEST assay). Unexposed donor CD4+ T cells predated the COVID-19 pandemic, collected 2011-2018. For these receptors, no antigen is known. Sequencing was done on a sample of CD4+ T cells from blood, cultured in vitro. Receptor source: a human donor in good health.

This chain joins TRBV20-1 and TRBJ1-1; 7 nucleotides agree with TRBD1. The length of the CDR3 is 13 residues. Germline CDR1 is DFQATT and CDR2 is SNEGSKA (reference sequence). After removal of 0 bases from V and 8 bases from J, the junction contained 6 bases not matched to a gene. The CDR3 sequence is CSARDQGEGEAFF. The CDR3 DNA is TGCAGTGCTAGAGATCAGGGGGAGGGAGAAGCTTTCTTT.

The rearrangement uses TRBV27 and TRBJ1-2; no firm D call. Trimming shortened V by 2 bases and J by 7 bases, and 14 bases separated the two germline ends. This CDR3 is 14 amino acids long. Germline CDR1 MNHEY, CDR2 SMNVEV (reference sequence). As DNA, the CDR3 is TGTGCCAGCAGTTTAGGTAGCGCTCCGGCTGGCTACACCTTC. Encoded protein: CASSLGSAPAGYTF.

This clonotype was observed a few times. The CDR3: CASSRLGAGGNQPQHF. In DNA form, the CDR3 reads TGTGCCAGCAGTAGGTTAGGGGCAGGGGGCAATCAGCCCCAGCATTTT. The rearrangement joins TRBV27 to TRBJ1-5, with a weak D call TRBD1 (6 bases). CDR3 size: 16 residues. Germline V CDR1 and CDR2: MNHEY, SMNVEV (reference sequence). V shed 5 bases and J shed 2 bases, with 16 bases lying between them.

This chain links TRBV7-9 with TRBJ1-1; TRBD1 aligns across 7 bases. The CDR3 loop spans 14 amino acids. Germline trimming cut 1 base from V and 7 bases from J; bases unmatched to any gene: 6. The V gene's germline CDR1 is SEHNR and CDR2 FQNEAQ (reference sequence). Written as DNA, the CDR3 is TGTGCCAGCAGCTTAGTAGGGGGCGGGCGTGAAGCTTTCTTT. Its protein product is CASSLVGGGREAFF.

This clonotype showed up just a few times. The rearrangement joins TRBV1 to TRBJ1-1. TRBV1 is annotated as a pseudogene. CDR3 length: 16 residues. CDR3 in DNA: TGCACCAGCAGCAAAGACAGATCCACAACACGGGGAGGAGCTTTCTTT. It translates to CTSSKDRSTTRGGAFF.

The chain has TRBV7-6 and TRBJ2-7; a possible D gene is TRBD1 (5 bases). Germline V lookup: CDR1 SGHVS, CDR2 FNYEAQ. The CDR3 runs 16 residues. V lost 1 base, J lost 7 bases, and 20 bases lay in between. The DNA for the CDR3 is TGTGCCAGCAGCTTAGATGGATGGGGCGGAAGGGTTGAGCAGTACTTC. Translation gives CASSLDGWGGRVEQYF. Full variable domain (outside the CDR3, taken from reference TRBV7-6 and TRBJ2-7): GAGVSQSPRYKVTKRGQDVALRCDPISGHVSLYWYRQALGQGPEFLTYFNYEAQQDKSGLPNDRFSAERPEGSISTLTIQRTEQRDSAMYRCASSLDGWGGRVEQYFGPGTRLTVT.

The CDR3 DNA reads as TGTGCCAGCAGCTGGACAGTACAAGAGACCCAGTACTTC. Residues: CASSWTVQETQYF. The chain combines TRBV2 with TRBJ2-5; maybe TRBD1 (6 bases). V lost 6 bases to trimming and J lost 2 bases, with 10 bases between them. This CDR3 comprises 13 residues. Germline-derived CDR1 and CDR2 are SNHLY and FYNNEI. Variable domain in full (rest from reference TRBV2 and TRBJ2-5): EPEVTQTPSHQVTQMGQEVILRCVPISNHLYFYWYRQILGQKVEFLVSFYNNEISEKSEIFDDQFSVERPDGSNFTLKIRSTKLEDSAMYFCASSWTVQETQYFGPGTRLLVL.